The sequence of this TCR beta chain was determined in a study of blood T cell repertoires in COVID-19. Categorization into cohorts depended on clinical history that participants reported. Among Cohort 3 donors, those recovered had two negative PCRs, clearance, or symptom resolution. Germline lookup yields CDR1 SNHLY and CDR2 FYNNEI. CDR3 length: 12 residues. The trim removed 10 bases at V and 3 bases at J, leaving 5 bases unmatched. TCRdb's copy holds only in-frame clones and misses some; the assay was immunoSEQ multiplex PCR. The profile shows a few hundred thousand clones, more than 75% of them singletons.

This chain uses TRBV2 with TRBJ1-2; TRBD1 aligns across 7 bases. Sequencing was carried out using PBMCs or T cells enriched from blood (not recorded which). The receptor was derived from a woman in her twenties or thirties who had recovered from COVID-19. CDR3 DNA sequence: TGTGCCACCGGGACAGCCTACTATGGCTACACCTTC. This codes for CATGTAYYGYTF.